These 3 T cell receptor beta chains originate from one sample sequenced in a study of CD8+CD57+ T cells in acquired aplastic anemia. Researchers used genomic DNA as the template to profile TCR beta VDJ and CDR3. MiXCR was run by TCRdb on the reads, yielding one entry per CDR3 protein. The sample holds some 98,000 distinct CDR3 sequences, approximately 73% seen once. Patients sequenced had flow cytometry evidence of CD8+CD57+ cell expansion. Sequenced: sorted CD4+, CD8+, or CD8+CD57+ T cells (not recorded which) from PBMCs. The receptors were sampled from a human donor with aplastic anemia.

The gene calls are TRBV11-1 and TRBJ2-1, with TRBD1 identical over 8 bases. After removal of 5 bases from V and 7 bases from J, the junction contained 16 bases not matched to a gene. The length of the CDR3 is 17 residues. Germline loops: CDR1 SGHAT, CDR2 FQDESV (reference sequence). For the CDR3, the DNA is TGTGCCAGCAGCCTCCAAAGGAGACAGGGGAATGGAAATGAGCAGTTCTTC. It specifies CASSLQRRQGNGNEQFF.

J is TRBJ2-1 and V is TRBV20-1; 10 bases fit TRBD1. J lost 2 bases, V lost 3 bases, and 7 bases had no gene match. Germline values: CDR1 DFQATT, CDR2 SNEGSKA (reference sequence). CDR3 length equals 16 residues. The CDR3 DNA follows: TGCAGTGCTAGGGACAGGGGGAACGGTGCCTACAATGAGCAGTTCTTC. This sequence encodes CSARDRGNGAYNEQFF.

As to this clonotype: Relative to the germline gene, one junction end is altered; a read error may explain this. The V gene is TRBV7-7, the J gene TRBJ2-7; D is possibly TRBD1 (6 bases). The CDR3 covers 16 residues. The V gene's germline CDR1 is SSHAT and CDR2 FNYEAQ (reference sequence). The CDR3 nucleotides are TGTGCTAGCAGCTCATGCATATTGGGGGCGCCTGGAGAGCAGTACTTC. It yields the protein CASSSCILGAPGEQYF.